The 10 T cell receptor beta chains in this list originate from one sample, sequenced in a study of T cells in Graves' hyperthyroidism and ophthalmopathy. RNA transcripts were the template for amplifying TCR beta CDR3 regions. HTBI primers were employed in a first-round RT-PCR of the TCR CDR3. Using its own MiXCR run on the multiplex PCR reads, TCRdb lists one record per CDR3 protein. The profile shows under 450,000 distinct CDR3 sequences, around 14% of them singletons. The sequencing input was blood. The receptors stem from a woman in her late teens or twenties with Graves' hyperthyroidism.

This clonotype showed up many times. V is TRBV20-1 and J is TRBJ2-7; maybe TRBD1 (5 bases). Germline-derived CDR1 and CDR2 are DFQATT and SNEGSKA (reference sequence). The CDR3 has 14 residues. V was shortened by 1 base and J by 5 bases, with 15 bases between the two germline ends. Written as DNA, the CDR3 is TGCAGTGCTAGAGCCCCTGACAGAACCAACGAGCAGTACTTC. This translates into CSARAPDRTNEQYF.

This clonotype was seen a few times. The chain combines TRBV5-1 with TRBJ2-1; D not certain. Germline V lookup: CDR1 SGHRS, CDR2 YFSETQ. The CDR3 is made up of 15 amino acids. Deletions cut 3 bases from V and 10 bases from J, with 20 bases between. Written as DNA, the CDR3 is TGCGCCAGCAGCTCTACCCCGTTTCTCCCCCGGGAGCAGTTCTTC. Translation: CASSSTPFLPREQFF. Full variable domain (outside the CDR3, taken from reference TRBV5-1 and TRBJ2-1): KAGVTQTPRYLIKTRGQQVTLSCSPISGHRSVSWYQQTPGQGLQFLFEYFSETQRNKGNFPGRFSGRQFSNSRSEMNVSTLELGDSALYLCASSSTPFLPREQFFGPGTRLTVL.

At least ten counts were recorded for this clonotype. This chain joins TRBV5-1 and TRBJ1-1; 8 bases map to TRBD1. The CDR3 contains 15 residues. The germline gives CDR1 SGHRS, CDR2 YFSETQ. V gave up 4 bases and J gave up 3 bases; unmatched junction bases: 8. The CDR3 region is CASSPEARGHTEAFF. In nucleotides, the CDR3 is TGCGCCAGCAGCCCGGAGGCCAGGGGGCACACTGAAGCTTTCTTT.

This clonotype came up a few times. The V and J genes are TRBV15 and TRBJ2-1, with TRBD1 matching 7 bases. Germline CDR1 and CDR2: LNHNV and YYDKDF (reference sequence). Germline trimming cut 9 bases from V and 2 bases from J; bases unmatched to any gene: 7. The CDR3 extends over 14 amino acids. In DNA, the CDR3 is TGTGCCACAAACGACAGGGTCGCCTACAATGAGCAGTTCTTC. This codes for CATNDRVAYNEQFF.

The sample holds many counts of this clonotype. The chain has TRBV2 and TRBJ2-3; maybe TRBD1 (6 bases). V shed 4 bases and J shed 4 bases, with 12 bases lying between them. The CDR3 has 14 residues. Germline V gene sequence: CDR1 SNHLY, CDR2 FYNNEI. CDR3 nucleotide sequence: TGTGCCAGCAGTGCAGACAGGTTCCCAGATACGCAGTATTTT. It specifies CASSADRFPDTQYF.

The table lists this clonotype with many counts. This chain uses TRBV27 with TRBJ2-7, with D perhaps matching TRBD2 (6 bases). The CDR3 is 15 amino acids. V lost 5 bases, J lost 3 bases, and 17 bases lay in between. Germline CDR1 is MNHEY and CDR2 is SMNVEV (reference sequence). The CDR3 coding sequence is TGTGCCAGCAGTGCATGGGAGTCGGGGGTCTACGAGCAGTACTTC. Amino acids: CASSAWESGVYEQYF.

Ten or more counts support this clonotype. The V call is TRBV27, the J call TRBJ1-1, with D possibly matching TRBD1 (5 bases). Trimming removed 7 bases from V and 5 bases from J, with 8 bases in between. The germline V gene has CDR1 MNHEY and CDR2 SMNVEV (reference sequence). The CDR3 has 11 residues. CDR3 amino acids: CASNGGTEAFF. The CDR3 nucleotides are TGTGCCAGCAACGGGGGGACTGAAGCTTTCTTT.

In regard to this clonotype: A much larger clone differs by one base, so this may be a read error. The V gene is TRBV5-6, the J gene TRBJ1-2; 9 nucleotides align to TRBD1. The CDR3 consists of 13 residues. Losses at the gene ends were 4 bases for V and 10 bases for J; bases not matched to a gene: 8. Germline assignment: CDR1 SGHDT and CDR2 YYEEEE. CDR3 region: CASSAQGAGDYTF. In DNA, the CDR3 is TGTGCCAGCAGCGCACAGGGGGCCGGGGACTACACCTTC.

The CDR3 DNA sequence: TGCAGTGCTAGTTTCAGGGATTACAATGAGCAGTTCTTC. This translates into CSASFRDYNEQFF. This chain links TRBV20-1 with TRBJ2-1, with D maybe TRBD1 (5 bases). The CDR3 totals 13 residues. Germline CDR1 reads DFQATT; CDR2 reads SNEGSKA (reference sequence). The V end was cut by 3 bases, the J end by 4 bases, with 10 bases between.

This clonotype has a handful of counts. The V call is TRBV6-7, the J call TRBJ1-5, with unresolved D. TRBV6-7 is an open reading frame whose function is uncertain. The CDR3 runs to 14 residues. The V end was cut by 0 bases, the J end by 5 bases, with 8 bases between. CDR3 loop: CASSYSRSHQPQHF. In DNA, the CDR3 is TGTGCCAGCAGTTACTCTCGGTCTCATCAGCCCCAGCATTTT.